The sequence of this T cell receptor beta chain was determined in a study of tumor and adjacent non-tumor tissue in lung cancer. The wider study: Aged about 30 to 76 years, patients included about 11 men and roughly 5 women with stage I to III disease.

RNA was extracted from bulk tissue without any cell sorting. Newly diagnosed lung cancer patients had thoracic surgery in China, August–late 2014, without prior chemotherapy. The library came from three nested PCR rounds adapted from ARM-PCR protocols. TCRdb independently ran MiXCR on the multiplex PCR reads; one entry per CDR3 protein. The sample carries about 75,000 distinct CDR3 sequences, about three quarters recorded once. On this clonotype itself: A much larger clone differs by one base, so this may be a read error.

The CDR3 totals 16 residues. In germline, CDR1 is DFQATT, CDR2 SNEGSKA (reference sequence). The material sequenced was lung tumor tissue. The gene calls are TRBV20-1 and TRBJ2-7; D tentatively reads TRBD1 or TRBD2 (5 bases each). The sequence was collected from a woman aged 45-65 years with non-small cell lung cancer. CDR3: CSVREGTRPAIHEQYF. The CDR3 nucleotides read TGCAGTGTTAGAGAAGGGACCCGACCGGCAATCCACGAGCAGTACTTC.